This entry is about one T cell receptor (beta chain). This sample was included in a study of OX40 agonist ivuxolimab in advanced cancers. Turning to the study itself: Every patient in dose escalation had hepatocellular carcinoma, melanoma, renal cell or head and neck cancer.

The table came from immunoSEQ multiplex PCR; TCRdb's copy has only in-frame clones and leaves some out. The sample has tens of thousands of clones, about 89% seen once. Patients with a history of autoimmune disease or on systemic immunosuppression were excluded. Material: CD4+ or CD8+ T cells sorted from blood, obtained in a trial of the OX40 agonist ivuxolimab. The clonotype comes from an adult with an advanced solid tumor such as melanoma, head and neck, liver or kidney cancer.

The DNA of the CDR3 is TGTGCCAGCAGCTTACGGACTAGTGAGGTAAATACGCAGTATTTT. Protein sequence: CASSLRTSEVNTQYF. V is TRBV5-6 and J is TRBJ2-3; 7 bases are a match to TRBD2. Germline CDR1 SGHDT, CDR2 YYEEEE. This CDR3 is built from 15 residues. V lost 2 bases to trimming and J lost 7 bases; unmatched junction nucleotides: 10.